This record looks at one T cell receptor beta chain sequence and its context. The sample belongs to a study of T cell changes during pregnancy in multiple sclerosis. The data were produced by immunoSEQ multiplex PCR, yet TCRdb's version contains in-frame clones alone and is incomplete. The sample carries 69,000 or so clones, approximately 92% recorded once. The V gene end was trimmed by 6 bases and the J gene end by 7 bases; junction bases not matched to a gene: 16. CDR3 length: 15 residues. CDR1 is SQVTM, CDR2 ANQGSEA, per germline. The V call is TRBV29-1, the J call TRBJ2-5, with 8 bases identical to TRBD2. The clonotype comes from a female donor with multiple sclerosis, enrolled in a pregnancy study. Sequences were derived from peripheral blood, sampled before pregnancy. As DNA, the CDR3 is TGCAGCGTCGCCGGAACTAGCGGAACCCTGGGGACCCAGTACTTC. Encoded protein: CSVAGTSGTLGTQYF.